This is a list of T cell receptor beta chains from one sample in a study of cytomegalovirus exposure and HLA in healthy donors. The protocol was immunoSEQ multiplex PCR, while the TCRdb copy is restricted to in-frame clones and leaves out a portion. The data contain about 190,000 clones, about 83% of them singletons. Sequencing was performed on PBMCs. These receptors were taken from a man aged 35 to 55 in good health and CMV-seropositive. CDR3s include the opening cysteine and the closing phenylalanine or tryptophan. Each record gives: V gene, clone size, J gene, D gene, CDR3 DNA, CDR3 protein. The D gene is left open where the match is weak. A clone size is listed for some rows: how often the clone was seen (once, few, many), or a class if it is expanded.

V gene: TRBV7-8; clone size: once; J gene: TRBJ2-7; D gene: TRBD2; CDR3 DNA: TGTGCCAGCAGCTTAGTTGCTAGCGGGAGCTCCTACGAGCAGTACTTC; CDR3 protein: CASSLVASGSSYEQYF
V gene: TRBV7-2; clone size: -; J gene: TRBJ2-7; D gene: TRBD2; CDR3 DNA: TGTGCCAGCAGCCTGGGGGGGACTAGCGGCAAAGTGAGATACTTC; CDR3 protein: CASSLGGTSGKVRYF
V gene: TRBV5-1; clone size: -; J gene: TRBJ1-2; D gene: TRBD1; CDR3 DNA: TGCGCCAGCAGCTTTGCCGGGACAGCCTATGGCTACACCTTC; CDR3 protein: CASSFAGTAYGYTF
V gene: TRBV27; clone size: -; J gene: TRBJ2-5; D gene: -; CDR3 DNA: TGTGCCAGCAGTGGAAGAGGCAACCAAGAGACCCAGTACTTC; CDR3 protein: CASSGRGNQETQYF
V gene: TRBV6-5; clone size: -; J gene: TRBJ2-3; D gene: -; CDR3 DNA: TGTGCCAGCAGAAGTCGGTCGTGGAGGGCAGATACGCAGTATTTT; CDR3 protein: CASRSRSWRADTQYF
V gene: TRBV28; clone size: -; J gene: TRBJ1-2; D gene: -; CDR3 DNA: TGTGCCAGCAGCACTCTATTTGGCTACACCTTC; CDR3 protein: CASSTLFGYTF
V gene: TRBV27; clone size: -; J gene: TRBJ1-1; D gene: TRBD1; CDR3 DNA: TGTGCCACCCGGAAGGGGACAGGGGGCAGGGGTGAAGCTTTCTTT; CDR3 protein: CATRKGTGGRGEAFF
V gene: TRBV7-9; clone size: -; J gene: TRBJ2-3; D gene: -; CDR3 DNA: TGTGCCAGCATGAGGGTCGTAGGCACAGATACGCAGTATTTT; CDR3 protein: CASMRVVGTDTQYF
V gene: TRBV4-2; clone size: -; J gene: TRBJ2-1; D gene: -; CDR3 DNA: TGTGCCAGCAGCCGGGGAAGGACGGGAGCGGGTTCCTACAATGAGCAGTTCTTC; CDR3 protein: CASSRGRTGAGSYNEQFF
V gene: TRBV6-6; clone size: -; J gene: TRBJ2-7; D gene: TRBD2; CDR3 DNA: TGTGCGGCAGGGACTAGCTTCGACGAGCAGTACTTC; CDR3 protein: CAAGTSFDEQYF
V gene: TRBV5-6; clone size: once; J gene: TRBJ1-4; D gene: TRBD1; CDR3 DNA: TGTGCCAGCAGCTCAGATAGACAGGGGGCTAATGAAAAACTGTTTTTT; CDR3 protein: CASSSDRQGANEKLFF
V gene: TRBV2; clone size: -; J gene: TRBJ2-7; D gene: -; CDR3 DNA: TGTGCCAGCATCCAGGGCTCCTACGAGCAGTACTTC; CDR3 protein: CASIQGSYEQYF
V gene: TRBV19; clone size: -; J gene: TRBJ2-2; D gene: TRBD2; CDR3 DNA: TGTGCCAGTAGTTGGCTAGCGGTCGCGAACACCGGGGAGCTGTTTTTT; CDR3 protein: CASSWLAVANTGELFF
V gene: TRBV20-1; clone size: -; J gene: TRBJ1-2; D gene: -; CDR3 DNA: TGCAGTGCCCTGGGCCGCTATGGCTACACCTTC; CDR3 protein: CSALGRYGYTF
V gene: TRBV7-9; clone size: -; J gene: TRBJ1-1; D gene: -; CDR3 DNA: TGTGCCAGCAGCTTAGGAGGTAGCACTGAAGCTTTCTTT; CDR3 protein: CASSLGGSTEAFF
V gene: TRBV2; clone size: -; J gene: TRBJ2-1; D gene: -; CDR3 DNA: TGTGCCAGCAGTTCCGACTGGAATGAGCAGTTCTTC; CDR3 protein: CASSSDWNEQFF
V gene: TRBV6-1; clone size: -; J gene: TRBJ1-2; D gene: -; CDR3 DNA: TGTGCCAGCAGTGAAGCCAGGGGCGGAGGCTACACCTTC; CDR3 protein: CASSEARGGGYTF
V gene: TRBV5-5; clone size: few; J gene: TRBJ1-1; D gene: -; CDR3 DNA: TGTGCCAGCAGCCACATAAGGACTGGGAAACTTGAAGCTTTCTTT; CDR3 protein: CASSHIRTGKLEAFF
V gene: TRBV5-6; clone size: -; J gene: TRBJ2-5; D gene: -; CDR3 DNA: TGTGCCAGCACGTGGAGCCAAGAGACCCAGTACTTC; CDR3 protein: CASTWSQETQYF
V gene: TRBV4-1; clone size: -; J gene: TRBJ2-1; D gene: -; CDR3 DNA: TGCGCCAGCAGTCAACAGAATGAGCAGTTCTTC; CDR3 protein: CASSQQNEQFF
V gene: TRBV27; clone size: -; J gene: TRBJ2-7; D gene: TRBD1; CDR3 DNA: TGTGCCAGCAGTTACTCCGGGACAGGGTCCCCGGAGCAGTACTTC; CDR3 protein: CASSYSGTGSPEQYF
V gene: TRBV13; clone size: -; J gene: TRBJ1-2; D gene: TRBD1; CDR3 DNA: TGTGCCAGCAGCCTCCGGGACAGGGTTGATGGCTACACCTTC; CDR3 protein: CASSLRDRVDGYTF
V gene: TRBV2; clone size: once; J gene: TRBJ1-3; D gene: -; CDR3 DNA: TGTGCCAGCAGTGAAGTCAGAGGCTTCTCTGGAAACACCATATATTTT; CDR3 protein: CASSEVRGFSGNTIYF
V gene: TRBV5-1; clone size: -; J gene: TRBJ1-3; D gene: TRBD1; CDR3 DNA: TGCGCCAGCAGCACCGGGACAGGGGCGCCCACCATATATTTT; CDR3 protein: CASSTGTGAPTIYF
V gene: TRBV9; clone size: -; J gene: TRBJ2-3; D gene: -; CDR3 DNA: TGTGCCAGCAGCGGGGGGGGCGATACGCAGTATTTT; CDR3 protein: CASSGGGDTQYF
V gene: TRBV7-9; clone size: -; J gene: TRBJ2-1; D gene: -; CDR3 DNA: TGTGCCAGCAGCTTGGCGGACAGAACCTACAATGAGCAGTTCTTC; CDR3 protein: CASSLADRTYNEQFF
V gene: TRBV5-4; clone size: -; J gene: TRBJ2-3; D gene: TRBD1; CDR3 DNA: TGTGCCAGCAGCTTGACGCCGGGACAGGGTACGGAGGATACGCAGTATTTT; CDR3 protein: CASSLTPGQGTEDTQYF
V gene: TRBV6-5; clone size: -; J gene: TRBJ1-1; D gene: -; CDR3 DNA: TGTGCCAGCAGTTCTCAACAGGGTAACACTGAAGCTTTCTTT; CDR3 protein: CASSSQQGNTEAFF
V gene: TRBV6-6; clone size: -; J gene: TRBJ1-5; D gene: TRBD1; CDR3 DNA: TGTGCCAGCAGTCATACAGGGGGGCATCAGCCCCAGCATTTT; CDR3 protein: CASSHTGGHQPQHF
V gene: TRBV6-5; clone size: -; J gene: TRBJ1-1; D gene: TRBD1; CDR3 DNA: TGTGCCAGCAGTTTTGACAGGGTGAACACTGAAGCTTTCTTT; CDR3 protein: CASSFDRVNTEAFF
V gene: TRBV30; clone size: -; J gene: TRBJ2-7; D gene: -; CDR3 DNA: TGTGCCTGGGTCCCCGCGGGTCTCCTCGAGCAGTACTTC; CDR3 protein: CAWVPAGLLEQYF
V gene: TRBV19; clone size: -; J gene: TRBJ1-1; D gene: TRBD1; CDR3 DNA: TGTGCCAGTAGTATTGACAGGGACACTGAAGCTTTCTTT; CDR3 protein: CASSIDRDTEAFF
V gene: TRBV27; clone size: -; J gene: TRBJ2-3; D gene: TRBD2; CDR3 DNA: TGTGCCAGCAGTTTATCACGGGGTAGCGGGAGTTACACACCGGATACGCAGTATTTT; CDR3 protein: CASSLSRGSGSYTPDTQYF
V gene: TRBV28; clone size: -; J gene: TRBJ2-7; D gene: -; CDR3 DNA: TGTGCCAGCCGCACAGGGAAGAGCTCCTACGAGCAGTACTTC; CDR3 protein: CASRTGKSSYEQYF
V gene: TRBV7-2; clone size: once; J gene: TRBJ1-1; D gene: -; CDR3 DNA: TGTGCCAGCAGCTACAGAACAGGGTACACTGAAGCTTTCTTT; CDR3 protein: CASSYRTGYTEAFF
V gene: TRBV2; clone size: -; J gene: TRBJ2-1; D gene: -; CDR3 DNA: TGTGCCAGCAGTGAAACTAGAGCCAATGAGCAGTTCTTC; CDR3 protein: CASSETRANEQFF
V gene: TRBV27; clone size: -; J gene: TRBJ1-3; D gene: TRBD1; CDR3 DNA: TGTGCCAGCAGTTCGGACAGGAGCTCTGGAAACACCATATATTTT; CDR3 protein: CASSSDRSSGNTIYF
V gene: TRBV6-5; clone size: -; J gene: TRBJ2-4; D gene: -; CDR3 DNA: TGTGCCAGCAGTAGAGATTTAGCCAAAAACATTCAGTACTTC; CDR3 protein: CASSRDLAKNIQYF
V gene: TRBV2; clone size: -; J gene: TRBJ1-2; D gene: TRBD1; CDR3 DNA: TGTGCCAGCAGTGAATTACGCGGAGGGGGCCAGGATGGCTACACCTTC; CDR3 protein: CASSELRGGGQDGYTF
V gene: TRBV7-8; clone size: -; J gene: TRBJ2-7; D gene: -; CDR3 DNA: TGTGCCAGCAGCTTAGTTCCGGGGACATCCTCCTACGAGCAGTACTTC; CDR3 protein: CASSLVPGTSSYEQYF
V gene: TRBV19; clone size: -; J gene: TRBJ2-3; D gene: TRBD2; CDR3 DNA: TGTGCCAGTAGTATAGGGACTAGCGGGAGTGCGCCCGGACGGTATTTT; CDR3 protein: CASSIGTSGSAPGRYF